The rows below give T cell receptor beta chains drawn from one sample of a study of response to subunit inactivated influenza vaccine. TCRdb re-analysed the RT-PCR reads in MiXCR, keeping a single row per CDR3 protein. The sample yields 500,000 to 550,000 distinct CDR3 sequences, about 8% seen once. This specimen consisted of PBMCs from blood, obtained less than 25 months after vaccination. The receptors here all came from a man between 50 and 69 years old who received an inactivated influenza vaccine. Both conserved end residues are part of each CDR3. The D gene is left open where the match is weak. A row's size may be missing; if present it is once, few, many or a size class.

d_call j_call v_call clone_size cdr3_aa cdr3_nt
NA TRBJ2-2 TRBV5-1 NA CASSLGSSGELFF TGCGCCAGCAGCTTGGGGAGCTCCGGGGAGCTGTTTTTT
TRBD2 TRBJ2-1 TRBV11-2 many CASTVAGERYDNEQFF TGTGCCAGCACCGTTGCGGGGGAGCGGTATGACAATGAGCAGTTCTTC
NA TRBJ1-1 TRBV20-1 many CSARVPGLSRNTEAFF TGCAGTGCTAGAGTTCCGGGCTTGTCAAGGAACACTGAAGCTTTCTTT
NA TRBJ2-3 TRBV27 few CASSSAYGLDTQYF TGTGCCAGCAGTAGTGCCTACGGGTTAGATACGCAGTATTTT
NA TRBJ2-1 TRBV27 few CASRLSGRSSYNEQFF TGTGCCAGCAGACTCTCGGGTCGGAGCTCCTACAATGAGCAGTTCTTC
NA TRBJ2-1 TRBV30 NA CAWSVRRDEQFF TGTGCCTGGAGTGTACGGCGGGATGAGCAGTTCTTC
TRBD2 TRBJ2-3 TRBV7-6 NA CASRSGGGGDTQYF TGTGCCAGCAGAAGCGGGGGGGGCGGAGATACGCAGTATTTT
TRBD2 TRBJ2-1 TRBV30 NA CAWSVTSGRSTGLNEQFF TGTGCCTGGAGTGTAACTAGCGGGAGATCAACCGGCCTCAATGAGCAGTTCTTC
TRBD2 TRBJ2-1 TRBV10-3 many CAISLGTSGRIGEQFF TGTGCCATCAGTCTCGGGACTAGCGGGAGAATAGGGGAGCAGTTCTTC
NA TRBJ1-1 TRBV7-3 NA CASSHTGGNTEAFF TGTGCCAGCAGCCATACTGGGGGGAACACTGAAGCTTTCTTT
NA TRBJ2-1 TRBV12-3/TRBV12-4 many CASSLQEDNEQFF TGTGCCAGCAGTTTACAGGAGGACAATGAGCAGTTCTTC
NA TRBJ2-3 TRBV20-1 NA CSARDRLGTVTDTQYF TGCAGTGCTAGAGATAGATTAGGAACAGTGACAGATACGCAGTATTTT
TRBD2 TRBJ2-3 TRBV12-3/TRBV12-4 few CASSFPYSGGARDTQYF TGTGCCAGCAGTTTTCCCTATAGCGGGGGGGCCAGAGATACGCAGTATTTT
NA TRBJ2-2 TRBV7-8 many CASSPGRATGELFF TGTGCCAGCAGCCCCGGGCGGGCTACCGGGGAGCTGTTTTTT
TRBD2 TRBJ2-7 TRBV6-2/TRBV6-3 many CASSYLHGGSPHEQYF TGTGCCAGCAGTTACCTCCACGGCGGGAGCCCCCACGAGCAGTACTTC
NA TRBJ1-2 TRBV4-3 many CASSQDDFMRGGYTF TGCGCCAGCAGCCAAGATGATTTCATGAGGGGTGGCTACACCTTC
NA TRBJ1-1 TRBV6-1 few CASAPPREVTTEAFF TGTGCCAGCGCCCCGCCTAGGGAGGTTACCACTGAAGCTTTCTTT
NA TRBJ2-7 TRBV5-1 NA CASSLSQRWEQYF TGCGCCAGCAGCTTGTCTCAGCGTTGGGAGCAGTACTTC
NA TRBJ1-2 TRBV20-1 few CSARDALQLIYGYTF TGCAGTGCTAGAGATGCATTACAGCTCATCTATGGCTACACCTTC
NA TRBJ1-3 TRBV7-6 few CASSPDSNPSGNTIYF TGTGCCAGCAGCCCCGACAGTAACCCCTCTGGAAACACCATATATTTT
NA TRBJ2-1 TRBV6-2/TRBV6-3 NA CASSYSAILAPYREQFF TGTGCCAGCAGTTACTCAGCAATACTAGCCCCCTATAGGGAGCAGTTCTTC
TRBD2 TRBJ2-7 TRBV12-3/TRBV12-4 many CASSSLAGEQYF TGTGCCAGCAGCTCTCTAGCGGGCGAGCAGTACTTC
NA TRBJ1-3 TRBV28 NA CASRGIRSGNTIYF TGTGCCAGCAGGGGGATTAGGTCTGGAAACACCATATATTTT
NA TRBJ2-7 TRBV6-2/TRBV6-3 NA CASSYPRQTAYEQYF TGTGCCAGCAGTTACCCCCGACAGACAGCCTACGAGCAGTACTTC
NA TRBJ2-1 TRBV5-1 many CASSLENNEQFF TGCGCCAGCAGCTTGGAAAACAATGAGCAGTTCTTC
NA TRBJ1-2 TRBV25-1 few CASSSRPEDGYTF TGTGCCAGCAGTTCCCGGCCTGAGGACGGCTACACCTTC
TRBD1 TRBJ1-2 TRBV7-2 NA CASSLTTGPGYTF TGTGCCAGCAGCCTAACGACAGGGCCCGGCTACACCTTC
TRBD2 TRBJ2-1 TRBV29-1 few CSVELAGFNEQFF TGCAGCGTTGAACTAGCGGGATTTAATGAGCAGTTCTTC
TRBD2 TRBJ2-7 TRBV18 NA CASSPSASGNEQYF TGTGCCAGCTCACCTTCGGCTAGCGGTAACGAGCAGTACTTC
NA TRBJ1-2 TRBV4-2 NA CASSQDRDWNYGYTF TGTGCCAGCAGCCAAGATCGGGACTGGAACTATGGCTACACCTTC
NA TRBJ1-2 TRBV6-2/TRBV6-3 NA CASSFGGVYGYTF TGTGCCAGCAGTTTCGGGGGTGTCTATGGCTACACCTTC
NA TRBJ1-1 TRBV2 many CASSEARIMNTEAFF TGTGCCAGCAGTGAAGCGCGAATAATGAACACTGAAGCTTTCTTT
NA TRBJ2-5 TRBV20-1 NA CSARRWGGETQYF TGCAGTGCTAGACGGTGGGGCGGGGAGACCCAGTACTTC
NA TRBJ1-1 TRBV12-3/TRBV12-4 few CASSLLRPNSEAFF TGTGCCAGCAGTTTATTACGTCCCAACAGTGAAGCTTTCTTT
NA TRBJ2-1 TRBV7-9 few CASSFGQFNEQFF TGTGCCAGCAGCTTCGGTCAGTTCAATGAGCAGTTCTTC
TRBD1 TRBJ2-5 TRBV28 NA CASRNRGRPETQYF TGTGCCAGCAGAAACAGGGGGCGCCCAGAGACCCAGTACTTC
TRBD1 TRBJ1-5 TRBV12-3/TRBV12-4 NA CASSLVTGWHQPQHF TGTGCCAGCAGTTTAGTGACAGGGTGGCATCAGCCCCAGCATTTT
TRBD2 TRBJ2-1 TRBV5-1 many CASSLVRTSGQYNEQFF TGCGCCAGCAGCTTGGTTAGGACTAGCGGCCAATACAATGAGCAGTTCTTC
NA TRBJ2-5 TRBV7-9 many CASSLGQNQETQYF TGTGCCAGCAGCTTAGGACAGAACCAAGAGACCCAGTACTTC
TRBD1 TRBJ1-6 TRBV7-6 NA CASSLGGTGVNSPLHF TGTGCCAGCAGCTTAGGAGGGACAGGGGTTAATTCACCCCTCCACTTT